These 20 T cell receptor beta chains share one sample of origin, sequenced in a study of chemoradiotherapy in HPV16-positive cancers. Using immunoSEQ multiplex PCR, the repertoire was profiled, and TCRdb retains in-frame clones only, with some absent. The sample records 6,000 to 9,000 clones, 60% to 80% being singletons. This sample was taken from a patient who underwent chemoradiotherapy. The receptor source for this set is a human donor with HPV-associated anogenital cancer.

V is TRBV10-2 and J is TRBJ2-1; 9 positions match TRBD2. V was clipped by 3 bases and J by 4 bases; unmatched bases: 4. Germline-derived CDR1 and CDR2 are WSHSY and SAAADI. The CDR3 extends over 15 amino acids. The CDR3 loop reads CASSDRRGGYNEQFF. DNA for the CDR3: TGCGCCAGCAGTGATAGGCGGGGGGGTTACAATGAGCAGTTCTTC.

This clone was observed a single time. The chain couples TRBV7-3 to TRBJ2-3; the D is unclear. Germline loops: CDR1 SGHTA, CDR2 FQGTGA. CDR3 length: 14 amino acids. V shed 2 bases and J shed 3 bases, with 9 bases lying between them. Here the CDR3 reads CASSLAPETDTQYF. Here the CDR3 DNA reads TGTGCCAGCAGCTTAGCCCCTGAGACAGATACGCAGTATTTT.

This clone was counted between two and nine times. CDR3 sequence (DNA): TGCAGCGTTGAACATGGCGGGTTATTCTATGGCTACACCTTC. It is translated as CSVEHGGLFYGYTF. The J gene is TRBJ1-2, the V gene TRBV29-1; D remains unclear. The CDR3 has 14 residues. Germline CDR1 reads SQVTM; CDR2 reads ANQGSEA. V was cut by 2 bases and J by 4 bases, with 14 bases left in between.

This chain joins TRBV18 and TRBJ1-2; D uncertain. This CDR3 is built from 14 residues. The germline CDR1 and CDR2 sequences are KGHSH and LQKENI. V was clipped by 2 bases and J by 5 bases, with 12 bases between them. CDR3 amino acids: CASSPGLSLYGYTF. Here the CDR3 DNA reads TGTGCCAGCTCACCAGGACTGAGTCTTTATGGCTACACCTTC.

The CDR3: CASSWGGMGGGYTF. Written as DNA, the CDR3 is TGTGCCAGCAGTTGGGGGGGAATGGGTGGTGGCTACACCTTC. The rearrangement uses TRBV28 and TRBJ1-2; D possibly corresponds to TRBD1 (5 bases). Germline lookup yields CDR1 MDHEN and CDR2 SYDVKM. This CDR3 spans 14 amino acids. Trimming removed 4 bases from V and 7 bases from J, with 16 bases in between.

Judged by abundance, this clone is large. The chain links TRBV28 to TRBJ2-3, with 7 bases matching TRBD2. This CDR3 region has 14 residues. The trim removed 9 bases at V and 0 bases at J, leaving 6 bases unmatched. The germline gives CDR1 MDHEN, CDR2 SYDVKM. This CDR3 reads CASAGVTSTDTQYF. CDR3 bases: TGTGCCAGTGCGGGGGTAACTAGCACAGATACGCAGTATTTT.

Here the CDR3 reads CASLSGGAGDTQYF. As DNA, the CDR3 is TGCGCCAGCCTGAGCGGGGGGGCCGGAGATACGCAGTATTTT. The rearrangement joins TRBV5-1 to TRBJ2-3, with 10 bases aligning to TRBD2. The CDR3 is made up of 14 amino acids. Trimming cost V 7 bases and J 5 bases; bases outside gene matches: 7. Germline values: CDR1 SGHRS, CDR2 YFSETQ.

This clone has only a few counts. J is TRBJ2-2 and V is TRBV11-3; D ambiguous. Deletions cut 5 bases from V and 6 bases from J, with 7 bases between. Germline V lookup: CDR1 SGHNT, CDR2 YENEEA. The CDR3 contains 12 residues. The CDR3 here is CASSTRSGELFF. CDR3 DNA: TGTGCCAGCAGCACGAGGTCCGGGGAGCTGTTTTTT.

The chain recombines TRBV2 with TRBJ1-5; D is ambiguous. CDR3 length: 15 amino acids. The germline V gene encodes CDR1 SNHLY and CDR2 FYNNEI. Between the trimmed V and J ends, which lost 7 bases and 7 bases, there was a span of 20 bases. CDR3 protein: CASNPSGQTGQPQHF. DNA for the CDR3: TGTGCCAGCAACCCCTCCGGGCAGACGGGGCAGCCCCAGCATTTT.

The chain employs TRBV28 and TRBJ2-3; possible D gene TRBD1, 5 bases. Germline V gene sequence: CDR1 MDHEN, CDR2 SYDVKM. There are 14 residues in the CDR3. Trimming removed 7 bases at V and 3 bases at J, with 14 bases between. Here the CDR3 reads CASIRDQGTDTQYF. Written as DNA, the CDR3 is TGTGCCAGCATAAGGGATCAGGGTACAGATACGCAGTATTTT.

The CDR3 nucleotides read TGTGCCAGCAGCCCCCGGGACGGACGTGAAGGCTACACCTTC. It specifies CASSPRDGREGYTF. The chain links TRBV5-4 to TRBJ1-2, with D tentatively TRBD1 (5 bases). The ends were cut back, 4 bases at V and 8 bases at J, with 18 bases in the middle. The germline gives CDR1 SGHNT, CDR2 YYREEE (reference sequence). The length of the CDR3 is 14 residues.

The chain joins TRBV28 to TRBJ1-1, with D uncertain. CDR3 size: 15 residues. The V end lost 6 bases, the J end lost 5 bases, and 19 bases lay between the germline ends. CDR1 is MDHEN, CDR2 SYDVKM, per germline. The CDR3 reads CASSSLAPTGTEAFF. The CDR3 DNA follows: TGTGCCAGCAGCTCCTTAGCACCGACGGGTACTGAAGCTTTCTTT.

V gene TRBV6-4 combines with J gene TRBJ1-5, with D possibly matching TRBD1 (5 bases). Between the trimmed V and J ends, which lost 6 bases and 1 base, there was a span of 16 bases. The CDR3 is made up of 16 amino acids. The germline CDR1 and CDR2 sequences are MRHNA and SNTAGT. CDR3 bases: TGTGCCAGCAGGAGCCCGGGGGGGGGAAGCAATCAGCCCCAGCATTTT. This encodes CASRSPGGGSNQPQHF.

The chain employs TRBV11-2 and TRBJ2-5, with TRBD2 matching 9 bases. CDR3 length: 16 residues. J gave up 5 bases and V 0 bases, and 7 bases lay outside the gene matches. CDR1 is SGHAT and CDR2 is FQNNGV in the germline V gene. In nucleotides, the CDR3 is TGTGCCAGCAGCTTAGACGGCGGGGGGGCCTGGGAGACCCAGTACTTC. This codes for CASSLDGGGAWETQYF.

This rearrangement joins TRBV7-9 to TRBJ2-7, with 12 bases fitting TRBD2. J was trimmed by 2 bases and V by 6 bases; bases with no gene match: 5. This CDR3 comprises 15 residues. Per germline, CDR1 SEHNR and CDR2 FQNEAQ (reference sequence). DNA for the CDR3: TGTGCCAGCAGTCCACTAGCGGGGGGTCCCTACGAGCAGTACTTC. It encodes CASSPLAGGPYEQYF.

The rearrangement joins TRBV6-5 to TRBJ1-2; no definite D call. Germline CDR1 is MNHEY and CDR2 is SVGAGI. CDR3 size: 13 residues. With 8 bases removed from V and 5 bases from J, the gap between germline ends came to 15 bases. The CDR3 region is CASRSADKYGYTF. CDR3 DNA sequence: TGTGCCAGCCGGTCGGCAGATAAATATGGCTACACCTTC.

This clone was counted only a few times. The chain employs TRBV5-1 and TRBJ2-2; D ambiguous. The CDR3 has 14 amino acids. The V end lost 4 bases, the J end lost 5 bases, and 12 bases lay between the germline ends. CDR1 is SGHRS, CDR2 YFSETQ, per germline. The CDR3 DNA reads TGCGCCAGCAGCCCGAGACGGGTGACCGGGGAGCTGTTTTTT. This translates into CASSPRRVTGELFF. Drawing the rest from reference TRBV5-1 and TRBJ2-2, the complete variable domain is KAGVTQTPRYLIKTRGQQVTLSCSPISGHRSVSWYQQTPGQGLQFLFEYFSETQRNKGNFPGRFSGRQFSNSRSEMNVSTLELGDSALYLCASSPRRVTGELFFGEGSRLTVL.

This chain links TRBV7-2 with TRBJ2-5; D is unclear. Between the trimmed V and J ends, which lost 4 bases and 5 bases, there was a span of 17 bases. There are 15 residues in the CDR3. Per germline, CDR1 SGHTA and CDR2 FQGNSA. The CDR3 loop is CASSSSWVTSETQYF. CDR3 coding DNA: TGTGCCAGCAGCTCCTCCTGGGTCACGTCGGAGACCCAGTACTTC.

This rearrangement joins TRBV28 to TRBJ1-2; D unclear. This CDR3 is built from 13 residues. V shed 2 bases and J shed 4 bases, with 8 bases lying between them. Germline-derived CDR1 and CDR2 are MDHEN and SYDVKM. CDR3 in amino acids: CASSLTEGYGYTF. The CDR3 DNA is TGTGCCAGCAGTTTAACAGAAGGCTATGGCTACACCTTC.

The rearrangement uses TRBV28 and TRBJ1-5; TRBD1 aligns across 7 bases. Germline-derived CDR1 and CDR2 are MDHEN and SYDVKM. This CDR3 region has 14 residues. Germline trimming cut 6 bases from V and 6 bases from J; bases unmatched to any gene: 8. The CDR3 sequence: CASRLDREGQPQHF. The CDR3 nucleotides read TGTGCCAGCAGATTAGACAGGGAGGGTCAGCCCCAGCATTTT.